The rows below give T cell receptor beta chains drawn from one sample of a study of T cell repertoires in cytomegalovirus infection. MiXCR, run by TCRdb on the reads, gives a single entry per CDR3 protein. Of some 320,000 distinct CDR3 sequences detected, more than 9% appear once; the ten largest clones hold 4.3%. The sample comprised PBMCs. The receptors shown here come from a human donor in good health (CMV status not recorded). Some clones in this sample may be carry-over from other donors' samples. Each CDR3 is given with its conserved first and last residue. The D gene is left open where the match is weak. Clone size is given for some rows only: seen once, a few or many times, or a class if the clone is expanded.

D,V,size,J,CDR3,DNA
.,TRBV7-2,many,TRBJ2-4,CASSPTPRTALGNIQYF,TGTGCCAGCAGCCCCACCCCGAGGACTGCGCTTGGAAACATTCAGTACTTC
.,TRBV4-3,many,TRBJ1-1,CASSLLRGDTEAFF,TGCGCCAGCAGCCTCCTTAGGGGGGACACTGAAGCTTTCTTT
.,TRBV7-2,many,TRBJ2-5,CASSLEVGFVETQYF,TGTGCCAGCAGCTTAGAGGTGGGGTTCGTAGAGACCCAGTACTTC
.,TRBV20-1,.,TRBJ1-1,CSAKTGLEVHTEAFF,TGCAGTGCTAAAACAGGGTTGGAGGTTCACACTGAAGCTTTCTTT
TRBD1,TRBV9,.,TRBJ1-3,CASSVLTGGDTIYF,TGTGCCAGCAGCGTACTGACAGGGGGAGACACCATATATTTT
TRBD1,TRBV7-2,few,TRBJ2-5,CASSPEGPGTGQETQYF,TGTGCCAGCAGCCCAGAAGGTCCCGGGACAGGTCAAGAGACCCAGTACTTC
.,TRBV6-2/TRBV6-3,few,TRBJ2-7,CASSYSMTDDPYEQYF,TGTGCCAGCAGTTACTCGATGACAGACGATCCCTACGAGCAGTACTTC
TRBD2,TRBV6-1,.,TRBJ2-7,CASSAQRESSYEQYF,TGTGCCAGCAGTGCCCAGCGGGAGTCCTCCTACGAGCAGTACTTC
TRBD2,TRBV12-3/TRBV12-4,many,TRBJ2-1,CASSFHAGGAGGHNNEQFF,TGTGCCAGCAGTTTTCACGCCGGGGGAGCGGGGGGGCATAACAATGAGCAGTTCTTC
.,TRBV7-9,few,TRBJ1-2,CASSNALSDIRNYGYTF,TGTGCCAGCAGCAACGCCCTTTCGGACATCCGTAACTATGGCTACACCTTC
.,TRBV6-2/TRBV6-3,few,TRBJ2-2,CASDRTATGELFF,TGTGCCAGCGATCGGACTGCAACCGGGGAGCTGTTTTTT
TRBD2,TRBV10-3,many,TRBJ2-7,CAITESGVAGETYEQYF,TGTGCCATCACCGAGTCGGGAGTAGCGGGAGAGACCTACGAGCAGTACTTC
.,TRBV27,few,TRBJ1-5,CASSWGEFQPQHF,TGTGCCAGCAGTTGGGGAGAGTTTCAGCCCCAGCATTTT
.,TRBV5-1,.,TRBJ2-1,CASSSRRSSYNEQFF,TGCGCCAGCAGCTCCAGACGTAGCTCCTACAATGAGCAGTTCTTC
.,TRBV7-2,.,TRBJ1-1,CASSSQRGQGSEAFF,TGTGCCAGCAGCTCACAGAGAGGACAAGGCTCTGAAGCTTTCTTT
.,TRBV7-3,many,TRBJ1-2,CASSLSGRAVDYGYTF,TGTGCCAGCAGTCTAAGTGGCAGGGCTGTGGACTATGGCTACACCTTC
.,TRBV7-2,few,TRBJ2-7,CASSLGLPAHEQYF,TGTGCCAGCAGCCTGGGTCTTCCGGCCCACGAGCAGTACTTC
.,TRBV5-4,few,TRBJ2-7,CASSGITPDPYEQYF,TGTGCCAGCAGCGGGATCACCCCGGACCCCTACGAGCAGTACTTC
.,TRBV11-2,many,TRBJ2-7,CASSLKIGSTHEQYF,TGTGCCAGCAGCTTAAAAATTGGGAGCACCCACGAGCAGTACTTC
.,TRBV28,few,TRBJ2-7,CASTTVTYEQYF,TGTGCCAGCACGACGGTGACCTACGAGCAGTACTTC
.,TRBV7-9,few,TRBJ2-7,CASSYDSYEQYF,TGTGCCAGCAGCTACGACAGCTACGAGCAGTACTTC
.,TRBV19,.,TRBJ1-1,CASRSQVMNTEAFF,TGTGCCAGTAGATCCCAGGTCATGAACACTGAAGCTTTCTTT
.,TRBV5-5,.,TRBJ2-1,CASSLGPAGNNEQFF,TGTGCCAGCAGCCTCGGACCCGCCGGTAACAATGAGCAGTTCTTC
.,TRBV3-1,.,TRBJ1-3,CASSQGPQGHSGNTIYF,TGTGCCAGCAGCCAAGGTCCACAGGGACACTCTGGAAACACCATATATTTT
.,TRBV7-2,.,TRBJ1-2,CASSLALAGRYGYTF,TGTGCCAGCAGCTTAGCGCTGGCCGGACGCTATGGCTACACCTTC
TRBD1,TRBV27,.,TRBJ2-7,CASSFRDRGSEQYF,TGTGCCAGCAGTTTCCGGGACAGGGGCTCCGAGCAGTACTTC
TRBD2,TRBV29-1,few,TRBJ2-1,CSADGLVGRNEQFF,TGCAGCGCCGACGGACTAGTCGGGCGGAATGAGCAGTTCTTC
.,TRBV20-1,.,TRBJ2-7,CSAHVDGGNFYEQYF,TGCAGTGCTCACGTAGATGGTGGGAACTTCTACGAGCAGTACTTC
TRBD2,TRBV7-2,many,TRBJ2-7,CASSLGPSGSYEQYF,TGTGCCAGCAGCTTAGGCCCTAGCGGGAGTTACGAGCAGTACTTC
.,TRBV29-1,.,TRBJ1-1,CSVDRPWENTEAFF,TGCAGCGTTGACCGACCTTGGGAGAACACTGAAGCTTTCTTT
TRBD2,TRBV20-1,.,TRBJ2-3,CSASMGLRTDTQYF,TGCAGTGCTAGTATGGGACTACGCACAGATACGCAGTATTTT
TRBD2,TRBV20-1,few,TRBJ2-1,CSAGTSGRRTEQFF,TGCAGTGCAGGAACTAGCGGGAGGAGGACTGAGCAGTTCTTC
.,TRBV7-2,.,TRBJ1-4,CASSTQQDGRKLFF,TGTGCCAGCAGCACGCAACAGGACGGCCGAAAACTGTTTTTT
.,TRBV25-1,many,TRBJ1-3,CASSGRGQQIGNTIYF,TGTGCCAGCAGTGGACGGGGACAACAAATAGGAAACACCATATATTTT
.,TRBV4-1,few,TRBJ1-3,CASSQSLTVGNTIYF,TGCGCCAGCAGCCAATCCCTGACGGTTGGAAACACCATATATTTT
TRBD2,TRBV11-2,few,TRBJ2-1,CASSTGLVPEQFF,TGTGCCAGCAGCACTGGACTAGTCCCTGAGCAGTTCTTC
.,TRBV19,many,TRBJ2-7,CARKRGWFYEQYF,TGTGCCAGGAAAAGGGGATGGTTCTACGAGCAGTACTTC
TRBD1,TRBV10-3,.,TRBJ2-1,CAISVTGVDEQFF,TGTGCCATCAGTGTGACAGGGGTGGATGAGCAGTTCTTC
TRBD2,TRBV6-5,few,TRBJ2-1,CASRRTSGGAGNEQFF,TGTGCCAGCAGACGGACTAGCGGGGGGGCTGGCAATGAGCAGTTCTTC
TRBD1,TRBV12-3/TRBV12-4,.,TRBJ1-5,CASSSPGQGVGQPQHF,TGTGCCAGCAGCTCTCCCGGACAGGGGGTAGGCCAGCCCCAGCATTTT
.,TRBV28,many,TRBJ1-2,CASSSTGTLVGYTF,TGTGCCAGCAGTTCGACCGGGACACTTGTTGGCTACACCTTC
.,TRBV20-1,many,TRBJ2-5,CSARPPFRGRLQETQYF,TGCAGTGCTAGGCCCCCCTTCCGGGGGAGACTTCAAGAGACCCAGTACTTC
TRBD2,TRBV20-1,.,TRBJ2-5,CSASFLAEETQYF,TGCAGTGCTAGTTTCCTAGCGGAAGAGACCCAGTACTTC
TRBD1,TRBV7-2,few,TRBJ1-2,CASSLGVTGGYGYTF,TGTGCCAGCAGCTTAGGAGTAACAGGGGGCTATGGCTACACCTTC
TRBD2,TRBV20-1,.,TRBJ2-5,CSATHGRKETQYF,TGCAGTGCTACCCACGGGAGGAAGGAGACCCAGTACTTC
.,TRBV3-1,few,TRBJ2-6,CASSQGSTSYRSGANVLTF,TGTGCCAGCAGCCAAGGTTCGACGAGCTACCGCTCTGGGGCCAACGTCCTGACTTTC
.,TRBV7-8,many,TRBJ1-5,CASSFARDRRAPQHF,TGTGCCAGCAGCTTCGCCAGGGACCGGAGGGCGCCCCAGCATTTT
TRBD2,TRBV12-5,.,TRBJ2-7,CASGLVLSGSLYEQYF,TGTGCTAGTGGTTTGGTACTAAGCGGGAGTTTGTACGAGCAGTACTTC
.,TRBV28,.,TRBJ1-1,CASKMGGLNTEAFF,TGTGCCAGCAAAATGGGGGGGCTGAACACTGAAGCTTTCTTT
TRBD1,TRBV20-1,many,TRBJ2-5,CSARDLNRDREETQYF,TGCAGTGCTAGAGATCTGAACCGGGACAGGGAGGAGACCCAGTACTTC
.,TRBV14,.,TRBJ1-6,CASSQVYGRYNSPLHF,TGTGCCAGCAGCCAAGTATATGGGAGGTATAATTCACCCCTCCACTTT